One and the same sample provided the 17 T cell receptor beta chains below, sequenced in a study of shared clonotypes between healthy human individuals. The method was immunoSEQ multiplex PCR; TCRdb's version includes in-frame clones alone and lacks a portion of them. The sample records about a million clones, 77% being singletons. Material for sequencing was memory CD4+ T cells from PBMCs. Subset of the sample: CD45RA-negative fraction. These receptors were taken from a man between 18 and 35 years old in good health. Some clones in this sample may be carry-over from other donors' samples.

This chain connects TRBV5-1 to TRBJ1-4; D is unclear. The CDR3 is made up of 14 amino acids. Germline V gene lookup returns CDR1 SGHRS and CDR2 YFSETQ. V was trimmed by 0 bases and J by 2 bases, leaving 5 bases between them. The CDR3 sequence is CASSLVPTNEKLFF. The DNA of the CDR3 is TGCGCCAGCAGCTTGGTTCCCACTAATGAAAAACTGTTTTTT.

This clone was seen many times. This chain links TRBV2 with TRBJ2-7; D is undetermined. Deletions cut 1 base from V and 4 bases from J, with 11 bases between. Germline V CDR1 and CDR2: SNHLY, FYNNEI. The CDR3 is made up of 14 amino acids. The CDR3 sequence is CASSEGLERYEQYF. Written as DNA, the CDR3 is TGTGCCAGCAGTGAAGGTCTAGAGCGTTACGAGCAGTACTTC.

The rearrangement links TRBV18 to TRBJ2-1; 8 bases agree with TRBD2. J was trimmed by 0 bases and V by 2 bases; bases with no gene match: 9. Germline V gene lookup returns CDR1 KGHSH and CDR2 LQKENI. The CDR3 spans 18 residues. CDR3 sequence (DNA): TGTGCCAGCTCACCAGGGCTAGCGGGCCCCAGCTCCTACAATGAGCAGTTCTTC. Residues: CASSPGLAGPSSYNEQFF.

The rearrangement uses TRBV7-2 and TRBJ2-5; weak D call: TRBD1 (6 bases). CDR3 length equals 15 residues. The germline V gene has CDR1 SGHTA and CDR2 FQGNSA. Between the trimmed V and J ends, which lost 2 bases and 1 base, there was a span of 11 bases. This CDR3 is CASSLMGQSQETQYF. CDR3 in DNA: TGTGCCAGCAGCTTAATGGGACAAAGCCAAGAGACCCAGTACTTC.

V gene TRBV27 combines with J gene TRBJ2-7; D remains unclear. CDR1 is MNHEY, CDR2 SMNVEV, per germline (reference sequence). The CDR3 is 14 amino acids. The ends were cut back, 2 bases at V and 3 bases at J, with 11 bases in the middle. The CDR3 is CASSLVAEYYEQYF. CDR3 nucleotides: TGTGCCAGCAGTTTAGTGGCTGAGTACTACGAGCAGTACTTC.

The V gene is TRBV2, the J gene TRBJ2-1; D may match TRBD1 or TRBD2 (6 bases each). CDR1 is SNHLY and CDR2 is FYNNEI in the germline V gene. The CDR3 is 15 amino acids. Trimming took off 6 bases at V and 3 bases at J, with 15 bases between the two ends. Here the CDR3 DNA reads TGTGCCAGCAGATATGGTGGAGGGGGCTACAATGAGCAGTTCTTC. Its protein is CASRYGGGGYNEQFF.

The rearrangement joins TRBV10-3 to TRBJ1-1; 11 bases are a match to TRBD1. Germline V CDR1 and CDR2: ENHRY, SYGVKD. Trimming took 8 bases from V and 4 from J; bases not matched to a gene: 3. The CDR3 has 13 residues. CDR3 protein: CAIGGTGGTEAFF. As DNA, the CDR3 is TGTGCCATCGGTGGGACAGGGGGCACTGAAGCTTTCTTT.

This clone showed up just a few times. The chain links TRBV9 to TRBJ2-6, with D unresolved. The CDR3 totals 17 residues. CDR1 is SGDLS and CDR2 is YYNGEE in the germline V gene. Trimming took 3 bases from V and 2 from J, leaving 15 bases between them. This CDR3 is CASSADVRHTGANVLTF. DNA of the CDR3: TGTGCCAGCAGCGCCGATGTGCGGCATACTGGGGCCAACGTCCTGACTTTC.

J is TRBJ2-3 and V is TRBV29-1, with TRBD2 identical over 7 bases. CDR3 length equals 12 residues. The germline gives CDR1 SQVTM, CDR2 ANQGSEA. V was pared by 8 bases and J by 3 bases, with 5 bases of the junction left unmatched. DNA for the CDR3: TGCAGCCCTGGGGGGGGGACAGATACGCAGTATTTT. Its translation is CSPGGGTDTQYF.

A single count supports this clone. The rearrangement uses TRBV27 and TRBJ2-7; TRBD1 matches 7 bases. This CDR3 has 16 residues. CDR1 is MNHEY and CDR2 is SMNVEV in the germline V gene (reference sequence). Unmatched junction bases numbered 11, after V lost 4 bases and J lost 2 bases. CDR3 bases: TGTGCCAGCAGTTCCCTTTTCCGGGACAGCACCTACGAGCAGTACTTC. Residues: CASSSLFRDSTYEQYF.

This clone was counted between two and nine times. The chain recombines TRBV28 with TRBJ1-1, with unresolved D. V lost 3 bases and J lost 1, with 6 bases in between. The length of the CDR3 is 13 residues. From germline, CDR1 is MDHEN and CDR2 SYDVKM. CDR3 in amino acids: CASSFAGNTEAFF. The CDR3 bases are TGTGCCAGCAGTTTTGCAGGGAACACTGAAGCTTTCTTT.

The rearrangement joins TRBV28 to TRBJ2-6; D is unclear. CDR3 length equals 12 residues. V dropped 11 bases and J dropped 1 base, with 6 bases sitting between them. Germline CDR1 and CDR2: MDHEN and SYDVKM. CDR3 DNA: TGTGCCGTCAGGTCTGGGGCCAACGTCCTGACTTTC. This translates into CAVRSGANVLTF. The full variable domain, its missing parts supplied by reference TRBV28 and TRBJ2-6, is DVKVTQSSRYLVKRTGEKVFLECVQDMDHENMFWYRQDPGLGLRLIYFSYDVKMKEKGDIPEGYSVSREKKERFSLILESASTNQTSMYLCAVRSGANVLTFGAGSRLTVL.

CDR3 in DNA: TGTGCCAGCAGCTACCGGGACGCTAGGATGGCCCAGTACTTC. Protein sequence: CASSYRDARMAQYF. The V gene is TRBV7-8, the J gene TRBJ2-5, with D perhaps matching TRBD1 or TRBD2 (5 bases each). Trimming removed 4 bases from V and 9 bases from J, with 18 bases in between. The CDR3 totals 14 residues. Germline V gene data show CDR1 as SGHVS and CDR2 as FQNEAQ.

This clone was seen a handful of times. The chain links TRBV11-2 to TRBJ1-1, with 10 bases that match TRBD1. J gave up 10 bases and V 4 bases, and 6 bases lay outside the gene matches. This CDR3 contains 13 residues. Germline V CDR1 and CDR2: SGHAT, FQNNGV. CDR3 DNA sequence: TGTGCCAGCAGCTCAAAGGACAGGGGGAGAGCTTTCTTT. This codes for CASSSKDRGRAFF.

This clone was recorded at least ten times. In DNA form, the CDR3 reads TGTGCCAGCAGTTTAGACGGGACACGAAACTATGGCTACACCTTC. Translated: CASSLDGTRNYGYTF. The chain joins TRBV27 to TRBJ1-2, with TRBD1 as a possible D gene (6 bases). Germline CDR1 is MNHEY and CDR2 is SMNVEV (reference sequence). The CDR3 is 15 residues long. The V end was cut by 2 bases, the J end by 2 bases, with 12 bases between.

The V call is TRBV28, the J call TRBJ2-7, with 9 positions matching TRBD2. CDR1 and CDR2 from the germline V gene are MDHEN and SYDVKM. The CDR3 runs to 15 residues. Trimming removed 5 bases from V and 2 bases from J; junction bases left unmatched: 7. CDR3 sequence reads: CASSESSSGAYEQYF. Written as DNA, the CDR3 is TGTGCCAGCAGTGAATCGTCTAGCGGGGCCTACGAGCAGTACTTC.

V gene TRBV28 combines with J gene TRBJ1-3; 7 nucleotides match TRBD1. The length of the CDR3 is 16 residues. Germline V gene sequence: CDR1 MDHEN, CDR2 SYDVKM. The V segment lost 7 bases and the J segment 4 bases; nucleotides outside the gene matches: 13. In DNA form, the CDR3 reads TGTGCCAGCACTAACCCCCGGACAGGAGGGGGAAACACCATATATTTT. Encoded protein: CASTNPRTGGGNTIYF.